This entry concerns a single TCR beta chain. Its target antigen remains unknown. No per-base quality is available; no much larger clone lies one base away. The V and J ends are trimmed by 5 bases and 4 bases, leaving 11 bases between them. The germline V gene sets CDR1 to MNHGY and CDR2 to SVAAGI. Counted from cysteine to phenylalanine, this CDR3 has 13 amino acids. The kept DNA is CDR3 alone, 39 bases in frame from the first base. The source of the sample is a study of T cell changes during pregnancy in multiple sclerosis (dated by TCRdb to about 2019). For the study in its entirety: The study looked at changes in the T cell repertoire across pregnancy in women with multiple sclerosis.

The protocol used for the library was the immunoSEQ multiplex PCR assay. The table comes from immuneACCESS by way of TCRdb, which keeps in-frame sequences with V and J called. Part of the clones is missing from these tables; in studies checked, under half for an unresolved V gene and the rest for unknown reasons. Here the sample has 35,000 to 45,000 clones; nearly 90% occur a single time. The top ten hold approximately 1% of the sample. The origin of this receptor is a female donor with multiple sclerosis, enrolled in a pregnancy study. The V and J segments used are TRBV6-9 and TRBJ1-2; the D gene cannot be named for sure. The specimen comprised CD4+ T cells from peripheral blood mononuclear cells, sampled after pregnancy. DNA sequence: TGTGCCAGCAGTAGTGAGGGTTTCTATGGCTACACCTTC. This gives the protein CASSSEGFYGYTF.